These T cell receptor beta chains were read from a single sample in a study of cytomegalovirus exposure and HLA in healthy donors. Profiling relied on immunoSEQ multiplex PCR, and the TCRdb table lists in-frame clones only, not all of them. Of approximately 130,000 clones listed, 75% to 85% are singletons. Sequenced material: PBMCs. These receptors all come from a middle-aged woman in good health and CMV-seronegative. Both conserved end residues are part of each CDR3. D genes are given only for firm matches. Part of the rows lack a size; the others show once, few, many or a class for expanded clones.

>NA|TRBV27|TRBJ1-2|NA
CASSPAQGANPYGYTF
TGTGCCAGCAGCCCCGCTCAAGGAGCGAACCCCTATGGCTACACCTTC
>NA|TRBV27|TRBJ1-4|NA
CASSWNGIELFF
TGTGCCAGCAGTTGGAACGGGATTGAACTGTTTTTT
>NA|TRBV11-2|TRBJ1-4|NA
CASSRIGQIEKLFF
TGTGCCAGCAGCCGTATTGGACAGATTGAAAAACTGTTTTTT
>NA|TRBV28|TRBJ1-4|NA
CATTSWGGSNEKLFF
TGTGCCACCACCTCCTGGGGGGGATCTAATGAAAAACTGTTTTTT
>TRBD2|TRBV28|TRBJ2-7|NA
CASSLALAGRAYEQYF
TGTGCCAGCAGTTTGGCACTAGCGGGGAGAGCCTACGAGCAGTACTTC
>TRBD1|TRBV2|TRBJ1-2|NA
CASSTGERYGYTF
TGTGCCAGCAGTACAGGGGAAAGATATGGCTACACCTTC
>TRBD1|TRBV7-2|TRBJ1-5|NA
CASSLFAGGLVPQHF
TGTGCCAGCAGCTTATTTGCAGGGGGCTTGGTGCCCCAGCATTTT
>NA|TRBV5-1|TRBJ1-4|NA
CASSRPGSNEKLFF
TGCGCCAGCAGTCGCCCGGGATCTAATGAAAAACTGTTTTTT
>NA|TRBV5-4|TRBJ1-2|NA
CASSPGQIYGYTF
TGTGCCAGCAGCCCTGGCCAGATCTATGGCTACACCTTC
>NA|TRBV20-1|TRBJ1-1|NA
CSARRTCEAFF
TGCAGTGCTAGACGCACTTGTGAAGCTTTCTTT
>NA|TRBV30|TRBJ2-2|NA
CAWSGVRSRRGRTTGELFF
TGTGCCTGGAGTGGTGTTCGTTCGAGGCGGGGGCGGACGACCGGGGAGCTGTTTTTT
>NA|TRBV7-9|TRBJ2-5|NA
CATEMSYGETQYF
TGTGCCACCGAAATGAGTTACGGGGAGACCCAGTACTTC
>NA|TRBV14|TRBJ1-1|few
CASSLSTNTEAFF
TGTGCCAGCAGCCTATCTACGAACACTGAAGCTTTCTTT
>NA|TRBV7-8|TRBJ2-7|NA
CASSQQEGIYEQYF
TGTGCCAGCAGCCAGCAGGAGGGTATCTACGAGCAGTACTTC
>NA|TRBV19|TRBJ1-1|NA
CASSIVNSPEAFF
TGTGCCAGTAGTATAGTCAACAGCCCTGAAGCTTTCTTT
>TRBD2|TRBV7-2|TRBJ2-7|NA
CASSFPGLGSYEQYF
TGTGCCAGCAGCTTCCCGGGACTAGGTTCCTACGAGCAGTACTTC
>TRBD1|TRBV6-5|TRBJ2-7|NA
CASSSPGQRFYEQYF
TGTGCCAGCAGCTCACCGGGACAGAGATTTTACGAGCAGTACTTC
>NA|TRBV27|TRBJ2-7|NA
CASSPPPAVAREQYF
TGTGCCAGCAGTCCCCCCCCAGCGGTGGCTAGGGAGCAGTACTTC
>TRBD2|TRBV4-2|TRBJ2-7|few
CASSQVRGMYEQYF
TGTGCCAGCAGCCAAGTGCGGGGGATGTACGAGCAGTACTTC
>NA|TRBV4-3|TRBJ1-1|once
CASSQGAKNTEAFF
TGCGCCAGCAGCCAAGGGGCGAAAAACACTGAAGCTTTCTTT
>NA|TRBV7-6|TRBJ1-2|once
CASSLDGRKDGYTF
TGTGCCAGCAGCTTAGATGGCAGGAAGGATGGCTACACCTTC
>TRBD1|TRBV6-5|TRBJ1-2|NA
CASSYSAGQGSYGYTF
TGTGCCAGCAGTTACTCGGCAGGACAGGGCAGCTATGGCTACACCTTC
>TRBD1|TRBV5-4|TRBJ2-5|few
CASSRDRGQGTQYF
TGTGCCAGCAGCCGAGACAGGGGGCAAGGGACCCAGTACTTC
>TRBD1|TRBV29-1|TRBJ1-5|NA
CSVVGTGATQPQHF
TGCAGCGTTGTGGGGACAGGGGCAACTCAGCCCCAGCATTTT
>TRBD1|TRBV7-9|TRBJ1-4|NA
CASSKTGLAEKLFF
TGTGCCAGCAGCAAGACAGGGTTAGCTGAAAAACTGTTTTTT
>TRBD1|TRBV7-2|TRBJ2-5|NA
CASSFESGQGIQTQYF
TGTGCCAGCAGCTTCGAGTCTGGACAGGGGATACAGACCCAGTACTTC
>TRBD1|TRBV4-1|TRBJ1-1|NA
CASSPQGAWTEAFF
TGCGCCAGCAGCCCACAGGGGGCGTGGACTGAAGCTTTCTTT
>NA|TRBV2|TRBJ1-5|NA
CASRGGGVYQPQHF
TGTGCCAGCAGGGGCGGAGGGGTCTATCAGCCCCAGCATTTT
>NA|TRBV19|TRBJ1-2|few
CASSIFRTDNYGYTF
TGTGCCAGTAGTATTTTCCGAACTGATAACTATGGCTACACCTTC
>NA|TRBV5-4|TRBJ1-1|NA
CASQSRNTEAFF
TGTGCCAGTCAAAGTAGAAACACTGAAGCTTTCTTT
>TRBD1|TRBV5-1|TRBJ2-5|NA
CASSLYGTGGETQYF
TGCGCCAGCAGCTTGTACGGGACAGGGGGAGAGACCCAGTACTTC
>TRBD1|TRBV9|TRBJ1-3|NA
CASSFGDRVGNTIYF
TGTGCCAGCAGCTTCGGCGACAGGGTTGGAAACACCATATATTTT
>TRBD2|TRBV2|TRBJ2-5|NA
CASRGGGTQYF
TGTGCCTCCCGGGGGGGTGGGACCCAGTACTTC
>NA|TRBV7-8|TRBJ2-2|NA
CASSLGPGDTGELFF
TGTGCCAGCAGCTTAGGACCGGGGGACACCGGGGAGCTGTTTTTT
>NA|TRBV6-5|TRBJ1-3|NA
CASSRLSGNTIYF
TGTGCCAGCAGTCGATTAAGCGGAAACACCATATATTTT
>TRBD1|TRBV30|TRBJ2-5|NA
CAWSGAGTAYLGETQYF
TGTGCCTGGAGTGGGGCCGGGACAGCATACTTAGGTGAGACCCAGTACTTC
>NA|TRBV5-6|TRBJ1-2|NA
CASSEAGPSYGYTF
TGTGCCAGCAGCGAGGCAGGGCCCTCTTATGGCTACACCTTC